The present entry profiles one TCR beta chain with its context. The data are from a study of blood T cell repertoires in COVID-19. Study-wide background: Some COVID-19 samples were acute and others convalescent; all came from the United States, Italy and Spain. From T cells, B-cell-depleted T cells, or PBMCs came the material, which was cDNA or gDNA.

CDR3 length: 15 amino acids. Trimming pared 2 bases from V and 10 bases from J, leaving 15 bases between. CDR1 is MNHEY, CDR2 SVGAGI, per germline. Sequenced by immunoSEQ multiplex PCR; TCRdb stores in-frame clones only, minus some. The data hold around 480,000 clones, with 88% observed a single time. The gene calls are TRBV6-5 and TRBJ1-6, with D perhaps TRBD1 (6 bases). The receptor was derived from a woman aged 45-65 years with COVID-19, enrolled during active disease. The sequenced sample consisted of peripheral blood. The CDR3 coding sequence is TGTGCCAGCAGTTACGAAACAGGGCCTCTGTCACCCCTCCACTTT. Residues: CASSYETGPLSPLHF.